This T cell receptor (beta chain) was profiled in a study of PD-1 blockade in classical Hodgkin lymphoma. Findings and limits, study-wide: It was reported that newly diagnosed patients had less baseline TCR diversity than healthy donors. Repertoire differences have undefined causes, possibly disease activity or prior therapy.

On this clone itself: Its antigen is undetermined.

Assay used: immunoSEQ multiplex PCR; TCRdb lists only in-frame clones, some missing. The data contain approximately 21,000 clones, about 87% of them singletons. Germline V lookup: CDR1 MNHEY, CDR2 SMNVEV (reference sequence). V lost 2 bases, J lost 5 bases, and 9 bases lay in between. The CDR3 runs to 13 residues. Time point defined: newly diagnosed, previously untreated cHL patient sample. The authors enriched CD8+ T cells from thawed PBMCs via magnetic negative selection. PBMCs from untreated, newly diagnosed classical Hodgkin lymphoma were comparison samples. The chain joins TRBV27 to TRBJ1-1; D remains ambiguous. The sample was CD8+ T cells from blood. This clonotype was obtained from a human donor with classical Hodgkin lymphoma. The CDR3: CASSLRRWTEAFF. The CDR3 DNA is TGTGCCAGCAGTTTAAGGAGGTGGACTGAAGCTTTCTTT.